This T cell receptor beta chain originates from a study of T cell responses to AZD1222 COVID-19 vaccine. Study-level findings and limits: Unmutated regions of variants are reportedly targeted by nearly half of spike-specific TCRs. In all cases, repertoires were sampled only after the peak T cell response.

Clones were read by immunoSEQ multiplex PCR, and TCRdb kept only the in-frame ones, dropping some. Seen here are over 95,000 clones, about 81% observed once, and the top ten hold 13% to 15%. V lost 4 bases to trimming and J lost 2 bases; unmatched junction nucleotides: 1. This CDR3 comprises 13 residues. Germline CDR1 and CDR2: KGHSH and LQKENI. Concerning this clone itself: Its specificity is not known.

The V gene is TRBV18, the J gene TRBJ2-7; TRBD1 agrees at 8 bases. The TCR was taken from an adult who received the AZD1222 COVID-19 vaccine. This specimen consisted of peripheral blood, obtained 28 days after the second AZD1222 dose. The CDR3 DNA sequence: TGTGCCAGCTCACGGGACAGGACCTACGAGCAGTACTTC. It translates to CASSRDRTYEQYF. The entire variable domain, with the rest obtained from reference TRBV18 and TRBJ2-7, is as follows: NAGVMQNPRHLVRRRGQEARLRCSPMKGHSHVYWYRQLPEEGLKFMVYLQKENIIDESGMPKERFSAEFPKEGPSILRIQQVVRGDSAAYFCASSRDRTYEQYFGPGTRLTVT.